The 3 T cell receptor beta chains below come from one sample, sequenced in a study of blood T cell repertoires in COVID-19. This table comes from immunoSEQ multiplex PCR, and its TCRdb copy is limited to in-frame clones, with some not included. This table holds about 190,000 clones, 90% found once. The source material was peripheral blood. The source of these receptors is a man aged 50 to 59 with acute or convalescent COVID-19.

The gene calls are TRBV19 and TRBJ1-5; possibly TRBD1 for D (6 bases). The V gene lost 7 bases and the J gene lost 0 bases, with 16 bases spanning the gap. Germline CDR1 and CDR2: LNHDA and SQIVND (reference sequence). This CDR3 is 16 amino acids long. CDR3 DNA sequence: TGTGCCAGTAAAAGCGGACAGCCGGATAGCAATCAGCCCCAGCATTTT. Protein sequence: CASKSGQPDSNQPQHF.

The V and J genes are TRBV28 and TRBJ2-2, with D tentatively TRBD1 (5 bases). The V end lost 1 base, the J end lost 4 bases, and 7 bases lay between the germline ends. Germline V gene data show CDR1 as MDHEN and CDR2 as SYDVKM. The CDR3 is 14 amino acids. Here the CDR3 reads CASSLSRGTGELFF. Here the CDR3 DNA reads TGTGCCAGCAGTTTATCTAGGGGCACCGGGGAGCTGTTTTTT.

The chain employs TRBV5-1 and TRBJ2-2, with 12 bases that match TRBD2. The junction had 10 bases not matched to a gene; V was cut back by 2 bases and J by 2 bases. This CDR3 has 19 amino acids. Germline assignment: CDR1 SGHRS and CDR2 YFSETQ. The CDR3 DNA follows: TGCGCCAGCAGCTTTATGGCCCGGGGACTAGCGGGCAACACCGGGGAGCTGTTTTTT. Protein: CASSFMARGLAGNTGELFF. The full variable domain, its missing parts supplied by reference TRBV5-1 and TRBJ2-2, is KAGVTQTPRYLIKTRGQQVTLSCSPISGHRSVSWYQQTPGQGLQFLFEYFSETQRNKGNFPGRFSGRQFSNSRSEMNVSTLELGDSALYLCASSFMARGLAGNTGELFFGEGSRLTVL.